The clone carrying this T cell receptor (beta chain) has ten or more counts. Its antigen remains unidentified. Sample time point: newly diagnosed GD, antithyroid drugs for less than 3 months. The TCR library used RNA extracted from PBMCs. The data were taken from a study of regulatory T cells in long-lasting Graves disease. The CDR3 is 13 amino acids. Trimming removed 4 bases at V and 2 bases at J, with 9 bases between. From germline, CDR1 is SGHRS and CDR2 YFSETQ. Investigators prepared the TCR beta libraries by applying iRepertoire HTBI primers and Arm-PCR of CDR3 regions. Authors' processing steps: The identification of approximately 62 TRBV and 14 TRBJ segments was made across samples. TCRdb independently ran MiXCR on the multiplex PCR reads; one entry per CDR3 protein. The V and J calls were determined by TCRdb, not by the authors. The repertoire consists of around 500,000 distinct CDR3 sequences, with more than 10% occurring once and the leading ten covering around 9.3%.

Overall study findings and caveats: A greater number of public clonotypes (approximately 2,500) was shared by persistent patients than by new patients (approximately 1,000).

These data also formed part of another study, on T cells in Graves' hyperthyroidism and ophthalmopathy.

The sequences come from peripheral blood mononuclear cells (PBMCs), collected at new diagnosis, from a patient treated with antithyroid drugs. This TCR derives from a woman aged 25 to 39 with Graves disease. The V and J genes are TRBV5-1 and TRBJ1-1; D might be TRBD1 (5 bases). The CDR3 region is CASSAGLNTEAFF. The CDR3 DNA reads as TGCGCCAGCAGCGCGGGACTCAACACTGAAGCTTTCTTT.